This TCR beta chain emerged from a study of blood T cell repertoires in COVID-19. In the study overall: Both acute and convalescent COVID-19 samples were obtained from the United States, Italy and Spain. T cells, B-cell-depleted T cells, or PBMCs supplied cDNA or gDNA.

The authors' processing: Amplification from reference gene primers served as the basis for estimated nucleated cell counts. Measured with immunoSEQ multiplex PCR; TCRdb has only the in-frame clones, and not every one. V, J and clone size are those of that table, while D and trimming were read from the DNA. Among 300,000 to 400,000 clones listed, less than 90% were seen once. While infection was still active, Seattle patients were enrolled and then followed longitudinally. V lost 6 bases, J lost 6 bases, and 15 bases lay in between. The CDR3 sequence is 13 residues long. CDR1 SGHAT and CDR2 FQNNGV come from the germline V gene.

Material: peripheral blood. The rearrangement links TRBV11-2 to TRBJ2-7; no reliable D call. The receptor comes from a woman aged 60-75 years with COVID-19, enrolled during active disease. CDR3 region: CASSPGRPSEQYF. CDR3 DNA: TGTGCCAGCAGTCCCGGCAGGCCCAGCGAGCAGTACTTC.